These 5 T cell receptor beta chains share one sample of origin, sequenced in a study of blood T cell repertoires in COVID-19. Clones were read by immunoSEQ multiplex PCR, and TCRdb kept only the in-frame ones, dropping some. This sample has tens of thousands of clones, with over 75% found just once. Sequencing was performed on peripheral blood. The source is a human donor with active COVID-19. The donor label of this sample is uncertain.

The gene calls are TRBV15 and TRBJ2-1; TRBD1 is a possible D gene (5 bases). Germline CDR1 LNHNV, CDR2 YYDKDF (reference sequence). This CDR3 comprises 12 residues. V was clipped by 0 bases and J by 10 bases, with 7 bases between them. CDR3 amino acids: CATSREQAEQFF. CDR3 DNA: TGTGCCACCAGCAGAGAACAGGCGGAGCAGTTCTTC.

The gene calls are TRBV20-1 and TRBJ1-3, with TRBD1 as a possible D gene (6 bases). Trimming took 8 bases from V and 2 from J, leaving 7 bases between them. Germline V gives CDR1 DFQATT, CDR2 SNEGSKA (reference sequence). CDR3 size: 11 residues. CDR3 in amino acids: CSTGTGNTIYF. DNA of the CDR3: TGCAGTACAGGGACTGGAAACACCATATATTTT.

This clone was counted only a few times. The rearrangement joins TRBV4-1 to TRBJ2-5, with a weak D call TRBD2 (5 bases). Germline CDR1 and CDR2: MGHRA and YSYEKL. Trimming took 1 base from V and 5 from J, leaving 11 bases between them. The CDR3 has 14 residues. CDR3 bases: TGCGCCAGCAGCCAAGGGCCTAGCCAGGAGACCCAGTACTTC. Translation gives CASSQGPSQETQYF.

The chain employs TRBV6-2 or TRBV6-3 and TRBJ2-5, with D possibly matching TRBD2 (6 bases). V was shortened by 6 bases and J by 5 bases, with 28 bases between the two germline ends. The CDR3 is 18 amino acids. CDR1 is MNHEY, CDR2 SVGEGT, per germline. CDR3 residues: CASSLQSLVRERSETQYF. The DNA of the CDR3 is TGTGCCAGCAGCTTACAGAGCTTAGTCCGGGAGAGGTCGGAGACCCAGTACTTC.

The V and J genes are TRBV10-3 and TRBJ1-2; D uncertain. Between the trimmed V and J ends, which lost 0 bases and 2 bases, there was a span of 10 bases. This CDR3 is 15 amino acids long. Germline values: CDR1 ENHRY, CDR2 SYGVKD. The CDR3 protein is CAISESQVANYGYTF. CDR3 coding DNA: TGTGCCATCAGTGAGTCCCAGGTTGCCAACTATGGCTACACCTTC.